This T cell receptor beta chain was identified in a study of blood T cell repertoires in COVID-19. For the study at large: COVID-19 samples, acute and convalescent, were from the United States, Italy and Spain.

As originally analysed: Reference gene primer amplification yielded estimated nucleated cell counts. Clones were sequenced by immunoSEQ multiplex PCR, and TCRdb holds only the in-frame ones, with some missing. The DNA gave D and trimming, while V, J and clone size come from that table. The data show 50,000 to 55,000 clones, over 75% seen once. The CDR3 covers 13 residues. Germline CDR1 and CDR2: SGHTA and FQGNSA. J gave up 4 bases and V 3 bases, and 0 bases lay outside the gene matches. The sequencing sample was made of peripheral blood. This TCR was sampled from a man in his 70s with acute or convalescent COVID-19. The chain has TRBV7-2 and TRBJ1-1; TRBD1 agrees at 9 bases. The CDR3 protein is CASSLTGGTEAFF. CDR3 bases: TGTGCCAGCAGCTTGACAGGGGGCACTGAAGCTTTCTTT.